The source of this T cell receptor (beta chain) is a study of T-cell memory formation after mild COVID-19. Across the whole study: Clustering of TCRs was largely donor specific. Study-wide findings and caveats: Prior to infection, memory already included some responding clones, suggesting cross-reactive memory joined.

One entry per CDR3 protein, called by TCRdb with MiXCR from the 5' RACE reads. The sample holds 350,000 to 500,000 distinct CDR3 sequences, about 20% seen once. Germline assignment: CDR1 SGHRS and CDR2 YFSETQ. The CDR3 spans 15 residues. V dropped 4 bases and J dropped 0 bases, with 11 bases sitting between them. This clonotype was recorded a few times. Antigen: not known. The sample was PBMCs or a T cell subset sorted from them (not recorded which). This clonotype originated in an adult woman who had mild COVID-19 (a few samples of this study predate the infection). Cell type and time point are not known. The chain recombines TRBV5-1 with TRBJ1-3, with D possibly matching TRBD1 (5 bases). The CDR3, as DNA: TGCGCCAGCAGCCGGGGGGGAGACTCTGGAAACACCATATATTTT. Protein: CASSRGGDSGNTIYF.